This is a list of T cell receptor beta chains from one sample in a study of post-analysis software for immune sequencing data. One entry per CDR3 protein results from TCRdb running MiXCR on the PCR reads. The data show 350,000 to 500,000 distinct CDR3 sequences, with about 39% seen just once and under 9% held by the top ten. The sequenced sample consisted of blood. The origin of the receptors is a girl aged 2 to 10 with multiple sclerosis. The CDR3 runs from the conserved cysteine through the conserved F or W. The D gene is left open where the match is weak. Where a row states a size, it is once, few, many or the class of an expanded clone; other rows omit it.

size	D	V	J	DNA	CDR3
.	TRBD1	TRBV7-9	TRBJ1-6	TGTGCCAGCAGCTCCTCAGGACAGGGAAGTTCACCCCTCCACTTT	CASSSSGQGSSPLHF
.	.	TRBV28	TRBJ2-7	TGTGCCAGCAGTTTCCGAGAGTATGTGTACGAGCAGTACTTC	CASSFREYVYEQYF
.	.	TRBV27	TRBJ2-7	TGTGCCAGCAGTCCCCTAGTAGGGCTACCTACCTACGAGCAGTACTTC	CASSPLVGLPTYEQYF
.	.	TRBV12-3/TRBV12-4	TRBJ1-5	TGTGCCAGCAGTTCTCTGTACAATCAGCCCCAGCATTTT	CASSSLYNQPQHF
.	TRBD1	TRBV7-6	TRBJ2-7	TGTGCCAGCAGCTCCTTGACAGGGCGATCCTACGAGCAGTACTTC	CASSSLTGRSYEQYF
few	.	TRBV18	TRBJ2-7	TGTGCCAGCTCACAAACGATTGCAAGGAGCTCCTACGAGCAGTACTTC	CASSQTIARSSYEQYF
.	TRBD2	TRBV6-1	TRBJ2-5	TGTGCCAGCAGTGATCCCCTGCTAGCGGGGGGGCTCGAGACCCAGTACTTC	CASSDPLLAGGLETQYF
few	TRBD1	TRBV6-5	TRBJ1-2	TGTGCCAGCAGTTACGAATCGACAGGGGCAGAAGGCTACACCTTC	CASSYESTGAEGYTF
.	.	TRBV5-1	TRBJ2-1	TGCGCCAGCTGCGGGAAGAACCCCTACTACAATGAACAGTTCTTC	CASCGKNPYYNEQFF
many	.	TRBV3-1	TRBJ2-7	TGTGCCAGCAGCCATGGCGGTGACTACGAGCAGTACTTC	CASSHGGDYEQYF
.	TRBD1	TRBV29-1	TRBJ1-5	TGCAGCGTCTACTTGACAGGGGCGGACCAGCCCCAGCATTTT	CSVYLTGADQPQHF
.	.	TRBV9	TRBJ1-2	TGTGCCAGCAGCCCCAACAGAGATGGCTACACCTTC	CASSPNRDGYTF
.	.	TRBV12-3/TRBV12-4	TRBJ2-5	TGTGCCAGCGGCCGACTAGGGAGAGAGACCCAGTACTTC	CASGRLGRETQYF
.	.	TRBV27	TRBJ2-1	TGTGCCAGCAGTCCCCTCCCAGGGGCCGCGGGCGACTACAATGAGCAGTTCTTC	CASSPLPGAAGDYNEQFF
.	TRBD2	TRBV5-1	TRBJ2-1	TGCGCCAGCAGAAAATCCGGGACTAGCGGGGGTGGTGAGCAGTTCTTC	CASRKSGTSGGGEQFF
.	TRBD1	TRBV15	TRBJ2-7	TGTGCCACCAGCGGACTACAGGGGGCCACGATCTACGAGCAGTACTTC	CATSGLQGATIYEQYF
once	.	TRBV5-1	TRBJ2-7	TGCGCCAGCAGCTTGTCGTCTGAGGCGGTCTACGAGCAGTACTTC	CASSLSSEAVYEQYF
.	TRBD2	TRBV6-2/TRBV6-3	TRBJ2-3	TGTGCCAGCTGCCCTAGCGGGGGCACAGATACGCAGTATTTT	CASCPSGGTDTQYF
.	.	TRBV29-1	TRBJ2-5	TGCAGCGTTGGTATAGGGGGGGAGTCCCAGTACTTC	CSVGIGGESQYF
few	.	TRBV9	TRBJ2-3	TGTGCCAGCAGCGTAGGGGCCAAGCCCACAGATACGCAGTATTTT	CASSVGAKPTDTQYF
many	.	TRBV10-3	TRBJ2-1	TGTGCCATCAGTGGGGGACTTGGGGATGAGCAGTTCTTC	CAISGGLGDEQFF
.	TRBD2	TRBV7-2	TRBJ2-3	TGTGCCAGCAGCTTATCGAGGGGACTAGCGGGAGGGACAGATGCGCAGTATTTT	CASSLSRGLAGGTDAQYF
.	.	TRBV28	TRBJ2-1	TGTGCCGCAGGGGTAAGCCGGGATGAGCAGTTCTTC	CAAGVSRDEQFF
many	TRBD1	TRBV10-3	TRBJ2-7	TGTGCCATCCGTGGGGGACAGGGGAACGAGCAGTACTTC	CAIRGGQGNEQYF
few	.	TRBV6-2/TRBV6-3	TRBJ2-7	TGTGCCAGCAGTTATTACGGGTCCGCCTACGAGCAGTACTTC	CASSYYGSAYEQYF
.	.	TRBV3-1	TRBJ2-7	TGTGCCAGCAGCCAAGATCTTATCTACGAGCAGTACTTC	CASSQDLIYEQYF
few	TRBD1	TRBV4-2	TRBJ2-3	TGTGCCAGCAGCCAGTTGGGACAGGGGTCCGCAGATACGCAGTATTTT	CASSQLGQGSADTQYF
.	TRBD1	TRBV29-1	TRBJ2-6	TGCGGCGTTTCCGGGACAGGCCACTCTGGGGCCAACGTCCTGACTTTC	CGVSGTGHSGANVLTF
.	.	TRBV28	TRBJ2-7	TGTGCCAGCAGACGAGGACGGGCCTACGAGCAGTACTTC	CASRRGRAYEQYF
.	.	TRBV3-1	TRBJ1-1	TGTGCCAGCAGCCAGGATCTTGTGAACACTGAAGCTTTCTTT	CASSQDLVNTEAFF
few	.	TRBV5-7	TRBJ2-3	TGTGCCAGCAGCCGTTGTCGTCGGCGGGGCAATACAGATACGCAGTATTTT	CASSRCRRRGNTDTQYF
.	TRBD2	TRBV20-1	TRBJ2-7	TGCAGTGCTAGCCACCCTAGCGGCGAGCAGTACTTC	CSASHPSGEQYF
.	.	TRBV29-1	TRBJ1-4	TGCAGCGTTAAGGTTAATGAAAAACTGTTTTTT	CSVKVNEKLFF
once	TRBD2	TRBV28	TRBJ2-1	TGTGCCAGCAGTTTAAGGGCTAGCGGGAGCTTTGAGCAGTTCTTC	CASSLRASGSFEQFF
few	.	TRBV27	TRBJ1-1	TGTGCCAGCAGTTTACCTAATCAGCAAGGGGAGAACACTGAAGCTTTCTTT	CASSLPNQQGENTEAFF
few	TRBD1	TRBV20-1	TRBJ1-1	TGCAGTGCCCCGGACAGGGGTAATGGCCGGGCGAACACTGAAGCTTTCTTT	CSAPDRGNGRANTEAFF
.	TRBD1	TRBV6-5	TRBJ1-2	TGTGCCAGCAGTACCGGGACAGGACCCACTCGGTATGGCTACACCTTC	CASSTGTGPTRYGYTF
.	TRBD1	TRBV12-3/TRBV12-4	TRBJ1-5	TGTGCCAGCAGCGATAGACAGGGTGCGGGTCAGCCCCAGCATTTT	CASSDRQGAGQPQHF
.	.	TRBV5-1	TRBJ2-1	TGCGCCAGCAGCTTGGACGGGAATGAGCAGTTCTTC	CASSLDGNEQFF
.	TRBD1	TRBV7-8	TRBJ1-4	TGTGCCAGCAGCTTTTCACGGACAGGGGATGAAAAACTGTTTTTT	CASSFSRTGDEKLFF
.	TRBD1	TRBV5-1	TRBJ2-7	TGCGCCAGCGGGACCGGGACAGGGTCCCACGAGCAGTACTTC	CASGTGTGSHEQYF
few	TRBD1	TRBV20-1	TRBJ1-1	TGCAGTGCTAGACGGAGAGGGACAGGAGGCACTGAAGCTTTCTTT	CSARRRGTGGTEAFF
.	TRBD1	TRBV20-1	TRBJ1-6	TGCAGTGCCCCGGGACAGGGGCGCAATTCACCCCTCCACTTT	CSAPGQGRNSPLHF
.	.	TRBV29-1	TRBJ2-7	TGCAGCGTTGCTGGCGGGACTCATTACGAGCAGTACTTC	CSVAGGTHYEQYF
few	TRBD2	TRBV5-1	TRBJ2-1	TGCGCCAGCAGTAATAGCGGGGGTTACAATGAGCAGTTCTTC	CASSNSGGYNEQFF
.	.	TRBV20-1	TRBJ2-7	TGCAGTGCTAAGTTTGGGGGGCTGGACGAGCAGTACTTC	CSAKFGGLDEQYF
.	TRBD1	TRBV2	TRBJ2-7	TGTGCCAGCGAGGGGACAGGGGGCTCCTACGAGCAGTACTTC	CASEGTGGSYEQYF
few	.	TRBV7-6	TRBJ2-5	TGTGCCAGCAGCTTATTAAAGGGCGGAGAGACCCAGTACTTC	CASSLLKGGETQYF
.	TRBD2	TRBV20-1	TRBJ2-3	TGCAGTGCTACTAGCGGGAGGGCCGACACAGATACGCAGTATTTT	CSATSGRADTDTQYF
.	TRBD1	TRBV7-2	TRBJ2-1	TGTGCCAGCAGCTTGAACAGGGGGCCCCAGTTCTTC	CASSLNRGPQFF
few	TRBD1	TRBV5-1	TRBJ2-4	TGCGCCAGCAGTTTCGCTCCTTCCGGGACAGCGGAAAACATTCAGTACTTC	CASSFAPSGTAENIQYF
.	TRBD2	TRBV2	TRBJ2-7	TGTGCCAGCACCCGGGGGGGAAACGAGCAGTACTTC	CASTRGGNEQYF
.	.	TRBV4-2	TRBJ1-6	TGTGCCAGCAGCCAAGATCTCACAGTGTATAATTCACCCCTCCACTTT	CASSQDLTVYNSPLHF
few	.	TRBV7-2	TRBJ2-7	TGTGCCAGCAGCTTAGGGTACGGTGCCTACGAGCAGTACTTC	CASSLGYGAYEQYF
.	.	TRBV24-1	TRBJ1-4	TGTGCCACCAGTGATGGAGGGTTTGAAAAACTGTTTTTT	CATSDGGFEKLFF